The 21 T cell receptor beta chains given below trace back to one sample, sequenced in a study of T-cell reconstitution after alpha-beta-depleted transplantation in children. Preparation of the TCRbeta library used unique molecular identifiers. A single record per CDR3 protein comes from TCRdb applying MiXCR to the PCR reads. The sample contains some 500,000 distinct CDR3 sequences, roughly 33% of which appear only once. The starting material was PBMCs from the stem cell graft donor, obtained from the stem cell graft. The receptors here all came from a human donor who donated a stem cell graft to a child with aplastic anemia.

V usage is TRBV9 and J usage is TRBJ1-5, with 7 bases identical to TRBD1. V lost 3 bases and J lost 7; bases outside the gene matches: 7. Germline V CDR1 and CDR2: SGDLS, YYNGEE. The CDR3 is 14 amino acids. CDR3 sequence: CASSDGTVYQPQHF. The CDR3 region has the DNA TGTGCCAGCAGCGACGGGACAGTGTACCAGCCCCAGCATTTT.

This clonotype was observed a handful of times. This chain joins TRBV12-3 or TRBV12-4 and TRBJ1-5; no firm D call. CDR3 size: 14 residues. The V gene lost 6 bases and the J gene lost 7 bases, with 16 bases spanning the gap. The CDR3 bases are TGTGCCAGCAGCCCTAATTGGGTCGGGCAGCCCCAGCATTTT. It yields the protein CASSPNWVGQPQHF.

The rearrangement uses TRBV7-2 and TRBJ1-3; 11 positions agree with TRBD1. Trimming removed 5 bases from V and 2 bases from J; junction bases left unmatched: 5. The germline gives CDR1 SGHTA, CDR2 FQGNSA. This CDR3 has 16 residues. CDR3 DNA sequence: TGTGCCAGCAGCACCCGGGGACAGGGGGCTGGAAACACCATATATTTT. Amino acid sequence: CASSTRGQGAGNTIYF.

This clonotype came up a few times. V gene TRBV30 combines with J gene TRBJ2-7; no definite D call. The CDR3 is 15 amino acids. Between the trimmed V and J ends, which lost 0 bases and 4 bases, there was a span of 16 bases. Germline V CDR1 and CDR2: GTSNPN, SVGIG (reference sequence). In DNA, the CDR3 is TGTGCCTGGAGTGTATATGGACGGCTAAATTACGAGCAGTACTTC. It translates to CAWSVYGRLNYEQYF.

The chain recombines TRBV15 with TRBJ2-3; TRBD2 matches 7 bases. The CDR3 extends over 16 amino acids. The germline V gene encodes CDR1 LNHNV and CDR2 YYDKDF (reference sequence). Trimming took 5 bases from V and 3 from J; bases not matched to a gene: 11. The CDR3 nucleotides read TGTGCCACCAGCGGGGGGGACCAGGGCTTGACAGATACGCAGTATTTT. Translating it yields CATSGGDQGLTDTQYF.

The chain combines TRBV20-1 with TRBJ2-2, with TRBD1 identical over 7 bases. The CDR3 contains 16 residues. Germline V lookup: CDR1 DFQATT, CDR2 SNEGSKA (reference sequence). Trimming at V came to 6 bases and at J to 4 bases, leaving 14 bases not matched to a gene. DNA of the CDR3: TGCAGTGCCAAGAGGGGGCGAACCTCCGGCACCGGGGAGCTGTTTTTT. Its protein product is CSAKRGRTSGTGELFF.

The genes are TRBV4-2 and TRBJ2-3; the match to TRBD1 covers 12 bases. Trimming took 4 bases from V and 2 from J; bases not matched to a gene: 7. From germline, CDR1 is LGHNA and CDR2 YNFKEQ. The length of the CDR3 is 17 residues. The CDR3 here is CASSPPGQGATTDTQYF. CDR3 DNA: TGTGCCAGCAGCCCCCCGGGACAGGGGGCGACCACAGATACGCAGTATTTT.

A few counts support this clonotype. As DNA, the CDR3 is TGTGCCAGCAGCCCCGGGACAGGGAAGGTTGGCAATCAGCCCCAGCATTTT. Translated: CASSPGTGKVGNQPQHF. This chain joins TRBV27 and TRBJ1-5, with 9 bases fitting TRBD1. CDR3 length: 17 amino acids. Germline V lookup: CDR1 MNHEY, CDR2 SMNVEV (reference sequence). V gave up 6 bases and J gave up 2 bases; unmatched junction bases: 11.

V is TRBV20-1 and J is TRBJ2-1, with 7 bases identical to TRBD2. Trimming cost V 3 bases and J 0 bases; bases outside gene matches: 11. Per germline, CDR1 DFQATT and CDR2 SNEGSKA (reference sequence). This CDR3 contains 17 residues. The CDR3 DNA reads TGCAGTGCTAGGGGGACCCTAGCGGAGGGCTCCTACAATGAGCAGTTCTTC. It yields the protein CSARGTLAEGSYNEQFF.

The genes are TRBV18 and TRBJ1-2, with 8 positions matching TRBD1. V shed 5 bases and J 7 bases; nucleotides not matched to a gene: 15. From germline, CDR1 is KGHSH and CDR2 LQKENI. The CDR3 is 16 amino acids. The CDR3 DNA sequence: TGTGCCAGCTCAAATCAGACAGGGGTGTCATCGTTTGGCTACACCTTC. It codes for CASSNQTGVSSFGYTF. Complete variable domain (other parts from reference TRBV18 and TRBJ1-2): NAGVMQNPRHLVRRRGQEARLRCSPMKGHSHVYWYRQLPEEGLKFMVYLQKENIIDESGMPKERFSAEFPKEGPSILRIQQVVRGDSAAYFCASSNQTGVSSFGYTFGSGTRLTVV.

The chain joins TRBV5-6 to TRBJ2-2; TRBD2 aligns across 7 bases. V trimming: 2 bases; J trimming: 4 bases; junction bases outside the gene matches: 8. The CDR3 sequence is 16 residues long. Germline-derived CDR1 and CDR2 are SGHDT and YYEEEE. This chain's CDR3 is CASSLGTTARTGELFF. CDR3 DNA sequence: TGTGCCAGCAGCTTAGGGACTACTGCACGCACCGGGGAGCTGTTTTTT.

This clonotype was seen more than once but under ten times. This chain connects TRBV12-3 or TRBV12-4 to TRBJ1-1, with TRBD1 as a possible D gene (6 bases). The CDR3 length is 14 residues. Trimming shortened V by 5 bases and J by 6 bases, and 16 bases separated the two germline ends. CDR3 DNA sequence: TGTGCCAGCAGTATTCGACAGGCGGGCGCTGAAGCTTTCTTT. Protein: CASSIRQAGAEAFF.

This clonotype was counted only a few times. CDR3 in DNA: TGCGCCAGCAGCGCTTCAGGGTTGAACACTGAAGCTTTCTTT. It encodes CASSASGLNTEAFF. The chain links TRBV5-1 to TRBJ1-1; possible D gene TRBD1, 5 bases. The V and J ends lost 4 bases and 0 bases respectively, with 10 bases between them. There are 14 residues in the CDR3. Germline loops: CDR1 SGHRS, CDR2 YFSETQ. Supplemented by reference TRBV5-1 and TRBJ1-1, the full variable domain reads KAGVTQTPRYLIKTRGQQVTLSCSPISGHRSVSWYQQTPGQGLQFLFEYFSETQRNKGNFPGRFSGRQFSNSRSEMNVSTLELGDSALYLCASSASGLNTEAFFGQGTRLTVV.

The CDR3 nucleotides read TGCAGCGTTGTGGGCGGAACAACGAACACCGGGGAGCTGTTTTTT. Translating gives CSVVGGTTNTGELFF. The chain links TRBV29-1 to TRBJ2-2; D ambiguous. Germline values: CDR1 SQVTM, CDR2 ANQGSEA. V was trimmed by 4 bases and J by 0 bases, leaving 12 bases between them. The CDR3 length is 15 residues.

This clonotype showed up just a few times. This sequence joins TRBV5-1 and TRBJ1-2; 8 bases match TRBD1. CDR3 length: 18 amino acids. Germline V gives CDR1 SGHRS, CDR2 YFSETQ. V lost 4 bases and J lost 4; bases outside the gene matches: 18. The CDR3 sequence: CASSASGTGGINGYGYTF. The CDR3 coding sequence is TGCGCCAGCAGCGCATCCGGGACAGGTGGAATTAACGGCTATGGCTACACCTTC.

In its sample, this clonotype was seen a few times. The chain has TRBV14 and TRBJ2-7; either TRBD1 or TRBD2 may supply D (5 bases each). The CDR3 consists of 14 residues. Germline CDR1 is SGHDN and CDR2 is FVKESK. V was cut by 4 bases and J by 2 bases, with 12 bases left in between. For the CDR3, the DNA is TGTGCCAGCAGCCCCCGGGGCTCAACCTACGAGCAGTACTTC. Protein sequence: CASSPRGSTYEQYF.

The V gene is TRBV24-1, the J gene TRBJ2-3, with 10 bases aligning to TRBD2. V dropped 4 bases and J dropped 1; count of bases not matched to a gene: 13. CDR1 KGHDR and CDR2 SFDVKD come from the germline V gene. CDR3 length: 19 residues. CDR3 loop: CATSDPMASGTSGTDTQYF. For the CDR3, the DNA is TGTGCCACCAGTGACCCTATGGCCTCCGGGACTAGCGGCACAGATACGCAGTATTTT.

This sequence joins TRBV18 and TRBJ1-1, with 11 nucleotides matching TRBD1. Trimming at V came to 3 bases and at J to 11 bases, leaving 2 bases not matched to a gene. Germline CDR1 reads KGHSH; CDR2 reads LQKENI. The length of the CDR3 is 12 residues. DNA of the CDR3: TGTGCCAGCTCACCTGGACAGGGGGCGGCTTTCTTT. This codes for CASSPGQGAAFF.

This clonotype occurred a few times. V and J are TRBV19 and TRBJ1-1; D is possibly TRBD1 (6 bases). CDR1 and CDR2 from the germline V gene are LNHDA and SQIVND (reference sequence). The CDR3 extends over 15 amino acids. Trimming shortened V by 2 bases and J by 0 bases, and 10 bases separated the two germline ends. DNA of the CDR3: TGTGCCAGTAGTATATCAGGGGCCCTGAACACTGAAGCTTTCTTT. The encoded protein is CASSISGALNTEAFF.

This clonotype was counted a few times. This CDR3 reads CASGTDSFKNIQYF. The DNA for the CDR3 is TGTGCCAGCGGCACGGACAGTTTCAAAAACATTCAGTACTTC. This sequence joins TRBV6-2 or TRBV6-3 and TRBJ2-4; a possible D gene is TRBD1 (6 bases). The CDR3 spans 14 residues. Trimming pared 8 bases from V and 3 bases from J, leaving 14 bases between. The germline gives CDR1 MNHEY, CDR2 SVGEGT.

V and J are TRBV19 and TRBJ1-1, with D tentatively TRBD1 (6 bases). Trimming took off 2 bases at V and 4 bases at J, with 14 bases between the two ends. This CDR3 spans 15 amino acids. Germline CDR1 and CDR2: LNHDA and SQIVND (reference sequence). The CDR3 region has the DNA TGTGCCAGTAGTATACGACCGGGGGCGAGCACTGAAGCTTTCTTT. Protein: CASSIRPGASTEAFF.